These T cell receptor beta chains were read from a single sample in a study of follicular helper T cells after annual influenza vaccination. Only in-frame clones appear in the TCRdb table, and some are missing; sequencing was by immunoSEQ multiplex PCR. The sample has fewer than 15,000 clones, 78% seen once. Source: CXCR5- memory CD4+ T cells sorted from blood, taken on the day of influenza vaccination. The source of these receptors is an adult who received the influenza vaccine. The CDR3 runs from the conserved cysteine through the conserved F or W. The D gene is left open where the match is weak. The listing skips clone size in some rows; elsewhere it reads once, few, many or a size class.

>.|.|TRBJ1-1|TRBV19
TGTGCCAGTAGTATTGGGCCGCTGGGCACTGAAGCTTTCTTT
CASSIGPLGTEAFF
>once|TRBD1|TRBJ1-6|TRBV28
TGTGCCTCACATACCGGGACAGGGACTTCACCCCTCCACTTT
CASHTGTGTSPLHF
>.|.|TRBJ1-1|TRBV14
TGTGCCAGCAGCCAAGTCATTGGCAGCATGAACACTGAAGCTTTCTTT
CASSQVIGSMNTEAFF
>.|.|TRBJ2-2|TRBV6-6
TGTGCCAGCAGTCCGCAGGGGCGTTACACCGGGGAGCTGTTTTTT
CASSPQGRYTGELFF
>.|.|TRBJ2-2|TRBV7-3
TGTGCCAGCAGCGAGCGTCCGAACACCGGGGAGCTGTTTTTT
CASSERPNTGELFF
>.|.|TRBJ1-3|TRBV7-8
TGTGCCAGCAGCGCCTTACTGGGAAACACCATATATTTT
CASSALLGNTIYF
>.|.|TRBJ1-1|TRBV28
TGTGCCCACAAAGGGAAGACAGTTGGCACTGAAGCTTTCTTT
CAHKGKTVGTEAFF
>.|.|TRBJ2-2|TRBV19
TGTGCCAGTAGTATAGCTAGCCCCACCGGGGAGCTGTTTTTT
CASSIASPTGELFF
>.|TRBD2|TRBJ2-5|TRBV18
TGTGCCAGCTCACCACGGACGGGGGAGGGTGAGACCCAGTACTTC
CASSPRTGEGETQYF
>.|.|TRBJ1-1|TRBV7-2
TGTGCCAGCAGCTCCCCGACCGTGAACACTGAAGCTTTCTTT
CASSSPTVNTEAFF
>.|.|TRBJ1-6|TRBV5-6
TGTGCCAGCAGCCGCGGACAGACGAATTCACCCCTCCACTTT
CASSRGQTNSPLHF
>few|.|TRBJ2-7|TRBV11-2
TGTGCCAGCAGCTCAGGGATGCGAGCCGAGCAGTACTTC
CASSSGMRAEQYF
>.|TRBD2|TRBJ2-1|TRBV29-1
TGCAGCGTGGCCCCTAGCGGGGGGGCATCTCGGGAGCAGTTCTTC
CSVAPSGGASREQFF
>few|TRBD1|TRBJ1-2|TRBV2
TGTGCCAGCAGCGGCGGACCGGGACAGATCAGCTATGGCTACACCTTC
CASSGGPGQISYGYTF
>.|TRBD2|TRBJ2-3|TRBV7-9
TGTGCCAGCAGCTTCGCGACTAGCGGGTACACAGATACGCAGTATTTT
CASSFATSGYTDTQYF
>.|TRBD2|TRBJ2-3|TRBV5-5
TGTGCCAGCTGGCAACGGGGGGGCACAGATACGCAGTATTTT
CASWQRGGTDTQYF
>.|.|TRBJ1-2|TRBV6-1
TGTGCCAGCAGTGACATCCAAGGTGGGAGAAAGATCTATGGCTACACCTTC
CASSDIQGGRKIYGYTF
>.|TRBD2|TRBJ2-3|TRBV7-2
TGTGCCAGCAGCTCCTGGGGGGGGTCTGGAAGGACAGATACGCAGTATTTT
CASSSWGGSGRTDTQYF
>.|.|TRBJ1-6|TRBV28
TGTGCCAGCAGTTTTGGACGTCAGAATTCACCCCTCCACTTT
CASSFGRQNSPLHF
>.|TRBD2|TRBJ2-3|TRBV9
TGTGCCAGCAGCGTAGAAGGTGGGGCGGGGGACACAGATACGCAGTATTTT
CASSVEGGAGDTDTQYF
>.|.|TRBJ2-4|TRBV18
TGTGCCAGCTCACCCACGGTTCAGGTAGCCAAAAACATTCAGTACTTC
CASSPTVQVAKNIQYF
>.|.|TRBJ2-6|TRBV2
TGTGCCAGCAGTGCGGGGGGCTTTAGGGCCAACGTCCTGACTTTC
CASSAGGFRANVLTF
>.|.|TRBJ1-6|TRBV7-2
TGTGCCAGCAGCCCCGACAGAGCCAATTCACCCCTCCACTTT
CASSPDRANSPLHF
>.|TRBD2|TRBJ2-1|TRBV5-1
TGCGCCAGCAGCTTGGTGGCTAGCGGGGGGCCTTACAATGAGCAGTTCTTC
CASSLVASGGPYNEQFF
>.|TRBD2|TRBJ2-3|TRBV7-2
TGTGCCAGCAGCTTACGGCGGGGGGAGACAGATACGCAGTATTTT
CASSLRRGETDTQYF